Listed below are T cell receptor beta chains from one sample, sequenced in a study of T cell changes during pregnancy in multiple sclerosis. Produced via immunoSEQ multiplex PCR; TCRdb's table is partial and in-frame only. This table has about 67,000 clones, 75% to 95% appearing once. The sample was peripheral blood, taken in the first trimester of pregnancy. The receptors shown here come from a female donor with multiple sclerosis, enrolled in a pregnancy study. Each CDR3 is given with its conserved first and last residue. D genes are given only for firm matches. The size field is filled for only some rows; it gives once, few, many or a size class.

D,J,size,V,DNA,CDR3
TRBD1,TRBJ1-3,NA,TRBV28,TGTGCCAGCAGTCACGTGGGACAGGGGGCTGGAAACACCATATATTTT,CASSHVGQGAGNTIYF
NA,TRBJ1-3,NA,TRBV9,TGTGCCAGCAGCGTCTCGGACAGAAGGTCCTCTGGAAACACCATATATTTT,CASSVSDRRSSGNTIYF
NA,TRBJ1-2,NA,TRBV5-1,TGCGCCAGCAGCTTGGCGGGAGGCTACACCTTC,CASSLAGGYTF
TRBD1,TRBJ2-1,NA,TRBV10-2,TGCGCCAGCAGTGAGGGCCAGGGGGCCAATGAGCAGTTCTTC,CASSEGQGANEQFF
TRBD2,TRBJ2-3,NA,TRBV5-1,TGCGCCAGCAGCTCTCTAGCGGGGGGGCAAGATACGCAGTATTTT,CASSSLAGGQDTQYF
NA,TRBJ2-1,NA,TRBV5-4,TGTGCCAGCAGCTTGGGAGGGGCGGGGTTTGCCTACAATGAGCAGTTCTTC,CASSLGGAGFAYNEQFF
NA,TRBJ2-2,NA,TRBV19,TGTGCCAGTAGTATAGGGTCAGGACTAACCGGGGAGCTGTTTTTT,CASSIGSGLTGELFF
NA,TRBJ2-6,NA,TRBV9,TGTGCCAGCAGCGTAGTGGCCTCTGGGGCCAACGTCCTGACTTTC,CASSVVASGANVLTF
TRBD2,TRBJ2-1,NA,TRBV2,TGTGCCACTGAGAGAAGCGGGAGAAATGAGCAGTTCTTC,CATERSGRNEQFF
NA,TRBJ1-1,few,TRBV9,TGTGCCAGCAGCGTTCTGACTGGGAACACTGAAGCTTTCTTT,CASSVLTGNTEAFF
TRBD1,TRBJ2-7,NA,TRBV29-1,TGCAGCGCCGGGACAGGATCCTACGAGCAGTACTTC,CSAGTGSYEQYF
TRBD1,TRBJ1-4,NA,TRBV2,TGTGCCAGCAGTGCGGGACAGGGGGATGAAAAACTGTTTTTT,CASSAGQGDEKLFF
NA,TRBJ2-1,NA,TRBV11-1,TGTGCCAGCAGTACGACCGGGACACGGAACGCCAATGAGCAGTTCTTC,CASSTTGTRNANEQFF
NA,TRBJ1-4,NA,TRBV27,TGTGCCAGCAGTTTGGTGCAGGGATATGAAAAACTGTTTTTT,CASSLVQGYEKLFF
NA,TRBJ1-1,NA,TRBV2,TGTGCCAGCAGTGGGGGGGTTGCTGAAGCTTTCTTT,CASSGGVAEAFF
NA,TRBJ2-7,NA,TRBV6-1,TGTGCCAGCAGTGAAGATTTGACGGGGGAGCAGTACTTC,CASSEDLTGEQYF
TRBD1,TRBJ1-5,NA,TRBV7-2,TGTGCCAGCAGCTTGGGACAGACTGATCAGCCCCAGCATTTT,CASSLGQTDQPQHF
TRBD1,TRBJ2-2,NA,TRBV9,TGTGCCAGCAGCGTAACCGGGACAGGGGGCACCGGGGAGCTGTTTTTT,CASSVTGTGGTGELFF
NA,TRBJ1-2,NA,TRBV12-2,TGTGCAAGTCGCCCACCCAGGACGGGAGCTAACTATGGCTACACCTTC,CASRPPRTGANYGYTF
TRBD1,TRBJ1-1,NA,TRBV5-4,TGTGCCAGCAGCTTGAAGGGACAGGGGATAACTGAAGCTTTCTTT,CASSLKGQGITEAFF
NA,TRBJ2-1,NA,TRBV2,TGTGCCGGGGCACTAGCCGCTTCCTACAATGAGCAGTTCTTC,CAGALAASYNEQFF
NA,TRBJ2-3,NA,TRBV7-3,TGTGCCAGCAGCCCTAAGAGGGGGGGCGTGGGCACAGATACGCAGTATTTT,CASSPKRGGVGTDTQYF
NA,TRBJ1-2,NA,TRBV7-7,TGTGCCAGCAGCCCCTACTCGGGAAACGGCTACACCTTC,CASSPYSGNGYTF
NA,TRBJ2-5,NA,TRBV5-1,TGCGCCAGCAGCTTGGCCCTACTAGCACAAGAGACCCAGTACTTC,CASSLALLAQETQYF
TRBD2,TRBJ2-1,NA,TRBV5-4,TGTGCCAGCAGCTTTCCCGCGGGGGGCTCCTACAATGAGCAGTTCTTC,CASSFPAGGSYNEQFF
TRBD1,TRBJ1-2,NA,TRBV29-1,TGCAGCGTTGACCGACAGGGCCGGTATGGCTACACCTTC,CSVDRQGRYGYTF
TRBD1,TRBJ2-2,NA,TRBV14,TGTGCCAGCAGCTCCGTAGTGGGACAGCACGGTACCGGGGAGCTGTTTTTT,CASSSVVGQHGTGELFF
NA,TRBJ1-3,NA,TRBV5-1,TGCGCCAGCAGCTTGATAGGGGGGGCCCAGACCAGGTCGAACACCATATATTTT,CASSLIGGAQTRSNTIYF
TRBD2,TRBJ2-5,once,TRBV5-1,TGCGCCAGCAGCTCGGGACTAGCGGGAGGGATCCAAGAGACCCAGTACTTC,CASSSGLAGGIQETQYF
NA,TRBJ2-3,NA,TRBV5-1,TGCGCCAGCAGCTTGGATCTCAGATTGCCGCAGTATTTT,CASSLDLRLPQYF
TRBD2,TRBJ2-7,once,TRBV7-3,TGTGCCAGCAGCTTCGAACTAGCGGGGCCCGGGGAGCAGTACTTC,CASSFELAGPGEQYF
NA,TRBJ1-1,NA,TRBV5-4,TGTGCCAGCAGCTCCGCCCAGTGGAGTAACACTGAAGCTTTCTTT,CASSSAQWSNTEAFF
TRBD2,TRBJ2-6,NA,TRBV4-1,TGCGCCAGCAGCCAATATAGCGGGGGGACCACTGGGGCCAACGTCCTGACTTTC,CASSQYSGGTTGANVLTF
TRBD2,TRBJ2-7,NA,TRBV10-2,TGCGCCAGCACCAGGACTAGCTCCTTTACCTTCGAGCAGTACTTC,CASTRTSSFTFEQYF
NA,TRBJ1-4,NA,TRBV7-6,TGTGCCAGCAGCGGAGGAGGGACTTGGGGCGAAAAACTGTTTTTT,CASSGGGTWGEKLFF
NA,TRBJ1-4,NA,TRBV28,TGTGCCAGCAGCCGAAGCGATGAAAAACTGTTTTTT,CASSRSDEKLFF
NA,TRBJ1-2,NA,TRBV2,TGTGCCAGCAGTGGGCCAGGGAATGGCTATGGCTACACCTTC,CASSGPGNGYGYTF
TRBD1,TRBJ1-1,NA,TRBV6-1,TGTGCCAGCAGATGGGGACAGGGGGGAACTGAAGCTTTCTTT,CASRWGQGGTEAFF
TRBD2,TRBJ2-7,NA,TRBV7-8,TGTGCCAGCAGCTCGGGACTAGCGGACAAGCAGTACTTC,CASSSGLADKQYF
NA,TRBJ1-2,NA,TRBV28,TGTGCCAGCAGTAAACAGGGACCCTATGGCTACACCTTC,CASSKQGPYGYTF
NA,TRBJ1-1,NA,TRBV15,TGTGCCACCAGCAGAGATTTAAACACTGAAGCTTTCTTT,CATSRDLNTEAFF
TRBD1,TRBJ1-4,NA,TRBV5-3,TGTGCCAGAAGCTTGATATGGCGGGACAGGGTTAATGAAAAACTGTTTTTT,CARSLIWRDRVNEKLFF
NA,TRBJ2-5,NA,TRBV10-3,TGTGCCTCAGGGGAGGGTCATGGGGAGACCCAGTACTTC,CASGEGHGETQYF
NA,TRBJ2-1,NA,TRBV6-5,TGTGCCAGCAGCCGGGGGAATGAGCAGTTCTTC,CASSRGNEQFF
TRBD1,TRBJ2-5,NA,TRBV7-7,TGTGCCAGCAGCCCACAGGGGAACCAAGAGACCCAGTACTTC,CASSPQGNQETQYF
NA,TRBJ1-1,NA,TRBV28,TGTGCCAGCAGTCTAGACAGCGTGAACACTGAAGCTTTCTTT,CASSLDSVNTEAFF
TRBD2,TRBJ2-3,NA,TRBV27,TGTGCCAGCAGTTCGGGACTAGCGGGGGGGCCGATAACGCAGTATTTT,CASSSGLAGGPITQYF
TRBD2,TRBJ2-1,NA,TRBV27,TGTGCCAGCAGTTTATCGTCGGGACTAGCCAACAATGAGCAGTTCTTC,CASSLSSGLANNEQFF
NA,TRBJ1-2,NA,TRBV6-5,TGTGCCAGCAGTAACAGGGTAGCCAGTGGCTACACCTTC,CASSNRVASGYTF
TRBD2,TRBJ2-3,NA,TRBV7-2,TGTGCCAGCAGCTTAGCCCTAGCGGGGGGTGGAGATACGCAGTATTTT,CASSLALAGGGDTQYF
NA,TRBJ2-3,NA,TRBV6-5,TGTGCCAGCAGTCCAGACATCGGAGATACGCAGTATTTT,CASSPDIGDTQYF
TRBD2,TRBJ2-7,NA,TRBV19,TGTGCCAGTAGTATTAGCGGGAGTACCTACGAGCAGTACTTC,CASSISGSTYEQYF
TRBD2,TRBJ2-1,NA,TRBV10-3,TGTGCCATCAGTGAAGTGGCTAGCGGGGGGTACAATGAGCAGTTCTTC,CAISEVASGGYNEQFF
NA,TRBJ1-5,NA,TRBV19,TGTGCCAGTAGTATTCCAAGGACTGGCAATCAGCCCCAGCATTTT,CASSIPRTGNQPQHF